The 13 T cell receptor beta chains below were found in one sample sequenced in a study of technical replicates of blood from four donors. This table comes from immunoSEQ multiplex PCR, and its TCRdb copy is limited to in-frame clones, with some not included. The sample contains 75,000 to 100,000 clones, around 96% of which appear only once. Sequences were obtained from T cells isolated from PBMCs. The receptors stem from a human donor in good health.

The chain uses TRBV5-4 and TRBJ2-7; possibly TRBD1 for D (8 bases). This CDR3 contains 14 residues. V lost 2 bases, J lost 2 bases, and 11 bases lay in between. Germline V gene data show CDR1 as SGHNT and CDR2 as YYREEE (reference sequence). The CDR3 region has the DNA TGTGCCAGCAGCTTAACAGGGGGGGCCTACGAGCAGTACTTC. It translates to CASSLTGGAYEQYF.

The J gene is TRBJ2-7, the V gene TRBV18; a weak D match, TRBD1 (6 bases). There are 15 residues in the CDR3. From germline, CDR1 is KGHSH and CDR2 LQKENI. The germline V and J ends were trimmed by 5 bases and 5 bases, with 19 bases remaining between them. The CDR3 DNA follows: TGTGCCAGCTCAACTGAAACAGGGATCCCCCACGAGCAGTACTTC. Its translation is CASSTETGIPHEQYF.

The chain uses TRBV5-1 and TRBJ1-1; D unresolved. Germline values: CDR1 SGHRS, CDR2 YFSETQ. V was trimmed by 0 bases and J by 0 bases, leaving 6 bases between them. This CDR3 spans 14 amino acids. The CDR3 spells CASSLAALNTEAFF. CDR3 nucleotide sequence: TGCGCCAGCAGCTTGGCAGCGCTGAACACTGAAGCTTTCTTT.

This chain joins TRBV30 and TRBJ1-5; D might be TRBD1 (6 bases). V was clipped by 8 bases and J by 2 bases, with 13 bases between them. Germline V lookup: CDR1 GTSNPN, CDR2 SVGIG (reference sequence). This CDR3 comprises 13 residues. In nucleotides, the CDR3 is TGTGCCATTGGGGAGGGGGGCAATCAGCCCCAGCATTTT. This encodes CAIGEGGNQPQHF.

This sequence joins TRBV4-3 and TRBJ2-3, with TRBD2 matching over 8 bases. V lost 0 bases and J lost 4; bases outside the gene matches: 9. Germline CDR1 reads LGHNA; CDR2 reads YSLEER. The CDR3 is made up of 17 amino acids. CDR3 region: CASSQERLAGVADTQYF. The CDR3, as DNA: TGCGCCAGCAGCCAAGAGCGGCTAGCGGGCGTAGCAGATACGCAGTATTTT.

The chain has TRBV2 and TRBJ1-5; TRBD1 matches at 9 bases. Germline loops: CDR1 SNHLY, CDR2 FYNNEI. The ends lost 4 bases at V and 7 bases at J; junction bases unmatched: 5. The length of the CDR3 is 14 residues. The chain's CDR3 is CASSAGQGEQPQHF. The CDR3 nucleotides read TGTGCCAGCAGTGCGGGACAGGGAGAACAGCCCCAGCATTTT.

This chain connects TRBV6-5 to TRBJ2-7; D ambiguous. There are 14 residues in the CDR3. Trimming removed 0 bases at V and 0 bases at J, with 6 bases between. Germline lookup yields CDR1 MNHEY and CDR2 SVGAGI. The CDR3 region has the DNA TGTGCCAGCAGTTACTCTGGCAGCTCCTACGAGCAGTACTTC. This gives the protein CASSYSGSSYEQYF.

This chain links TRBV6-6 with TRBJ1-1; D is undetermined. There are 11 residues in the CDR3. With 6 bases removed from V and 7 bases from J, the gap between germline ends came to 9 bases. Looked up from germline, CDR1 is MNHNY and CDR2 is SVGAGI (reference sequence). The CDR3 DNA sequence: TGTGCCAGCAGGCTGGCCTTTGAAGCTTTCTTT. The encoded protein is CASRLAFEAFF.

CDR3 DNA sequence: TGTGCCAGCAGTCTCTTAGAGGCGGATGAGCAGTTCTTC. Translated: CASSLLEADEQFF. The chain recombines TRBV11-1 with TRBJ2-1; D gene unclear. The CDR3 extends over 13 amino acids. Between the trimmed V and J ends, which lost 6 bases and 8 bases, there was a span of 14 bases. The germline V gene encodes CDR1 SGHAT and CDR2 FQDESV (reference sequence).

This clone was detected once. This sequence joins TRBV10-3 and TRBJ1-2; D remains unclear. This CDR3 has 15 residues. Germline V gene lookup returns CDR1 ENHRY and CDR2 SYGVKD. V was clipped by 4 bases and J by 0 bases, with 12 bases between them. This chain's CDR3 is CAISVNTEANYGYTF. DNA for the CDR3: TGTGCCATCAGTGTGAACACCGAAGCTAACTATGGCTACACCTTC.

The gene calls are TRBV10-3 and TRBJ2-2, with 10 bases that match TRBD2. After removal of 5 bases from V and 4 bases from J, the junction contained 4 bases not matched to a gene. CDR3 length: 15 amino acids. Germline CDR1 and CDR2: ENHRY and SYGVKD. The CDR3 region has the DNA TGTGCCATCAGTACGAGCGGGAGGGGCACCGGGGAGCTGTTTTTT. Its translation is CAISTSGRGTGELFF.

V usage is TRBV7-3 and J usage is TRBJ1-3; possible D gene TRBD1, 5 bases. CDR1 SGHTA and CDR2 FQGTGA come from the germline V gene. V lost 5 bases to trimming and J lost 3 bases, with 8 bases between them. CDR3 size: 13 residues. The CDR3 DNA is TGTGCCAGCAGCCAAGGGGTTGGAAACACCATATATTTT. Its translation: CASSQGVGNTIYF.

The chain uses TRBV11-2 and TRBJ2-7; D gene uncertain. CDR3 length equals 12 residues. Trimming took 3 bases from V and 5 from J, leaving 8 bases between them. Germline V lookup: CDR1 SGHAT, CDR2 FQNNGV. The CDR3 region is CASSFSRDEQYF. In DNA form, the CDR3 reads TGTGCCAGCAGCTTTTCACGGGACGAGCAGTACTTC.